This T cell receptor (beta chain) was retrieved from a study of vaccination and CD4 T cells after COVID-19. Cultured CD4+ T-cell DNA underwent Oncomine TCR Beta short-read sequencing. TCRdb independently ran MiXCR on the PCR reads; one entry per CDR3 protein. The table includes 20,000 or so distinct CDR3 sequences, 35% to 45% detected once. This clonotype has a single count. What it recognizes is unknown. Regarding time point: late sampling 161 to 241 days after vaccination in three convalescent patients. Treatment here: roughly 11-day PBMC culture with coronavirus spike peptide pools or control peptides (ViraFEST assay). V gave up 2 bases and J gave up 1 base, with 6 bases separating them. Germline V gives CDR1 MDHEN, CDR2 SYDVKM. The CDR3 spans 15 residues.

The sample was CD4+ T cells from blood, cultured in vitro, taken about 7 months after SARS-CoV-2 vaccination. The TCR was taken from a human donor who had recovered from COVID-19. The chain recombines TRBV28 with TRBJ2-6, with D unresolved. CDR3 nucleotides: TGTGCCAGCAGTTTACTCGCTTCTGGGGCCAACGTCCTGACTTTC. Translation: CASSLLASGANVLTF.